This is a list of T cell receptor beta chains from one sample in a study of response to subunit inactivated influenza vaccine. TCRdb reprocessed the RT-PCR reads via MiXCR and lists one record per CDR3 protein. The data contain hundreds of thousands of distinct CDR3 sequences, approximately 15% of them seen just once; the ten biggest clones take up approximately 7.6%. The sample here was PBMCs from blood, taken 14 days before vaccination. Every receptor here comes from a man in his forties or fifties who received an inactivated influenza vaccine. Each CDR3 is given with its conserved first and last residue. The D gene is left open where the match is weak. Rows may omit the clone size; those that give it use once, few, many or a size class.

>.|TRBD2|TRBJ2-3|TRBV6-1
CASSPGASGVPSTDTQYF
TGTGCCAGCAGCCCCGGTGCTAGCGGGGTTCCTAGCACAGATACGCAGTATTTT
>few|TRBD2|TRBJ2-7|TRBV10-3
CAISSGGRAYEQYF
TGTGCCATCAGTTCAGGCGGGAGGGCCTACGAGCAGTACTTC
>few|.|TRBJ2-7|TRBV20-1
CSARDGRQGSYEQYF
TGCAGTGCTAGAGATGGCAGGCAGGGGTCCTACGAGCAGTACTTC
>once|.|TRBJ1-5|TRBV7-7
CASRTGTWGNQPQHF
TGTGCTAGCAGAACCGGGACATGGGGCAATCAGCCCCAGCATTTT
>few|.|TRBJ2-7|TRBV20-1
CSASVVTNNYEQYF
TGCAGTGCTAGTGTGGTGACTAACAACTACGAGCAGTACTTC
>.|.|TRBJ2-6|TRBV3-1
CASSQRAGANVLTF
TGTGCCAGCAGCCAAAGGGCTGGGGCCAACGTCCTGACTTTC
>.|TRBD2|TRBJ2-3|TRBV12-3/TRBV12-4
CASSLYGTSGRVDTQYF
TGTGCCAGCAGTCTCTACGGGACTAGCGGGAGGGTAGATACGCAGTATTTT
>.|.|TRBJ2-3|TRBV2
CASNDQIFTDTQYF
TGTGCCAGCAATGACCAGATCTTCACAGATACGCAGTATTTT
>.|.|TRBJ2-5|TRBV24-1
CATSVEGARETQYF
TGTGCCACCAGTGTGGAGGGGGCGCGAGAGACCCAGTACTTC
>many|.|TRBJ1-3|TRBV29-1
CSVGSMGGNTIYF
TGCAGCGTGGGATCCATGGGTGGAAACACCATATATTTT
>.|.|TRBJ2-4|TRBV12-3/TRBV12-4
CASSLRLGSGNIQYF
TGTGCCAGCAGTTTACGTCTGGGGTCGGGAAACATTCAGTACTTC
>.|.|TRBJ2-7|TRBV7-9
CASSPWDFYEQYF
TGTGCCAGCAGCCCCTGGGACTTCTACGAGCAGTACTTC
>many|TRBD2|TRBJ2-1|TRBV28
CASTGTSGRVSYNEQFF
TGTGCCAGCACCGGGACTAGCGGGAGAGTCTCCTACAATGAGCAGTTCTTC
>few|.|TRBJ2-3|TRBV15
CATSRTAHADTQYF
TGTGCCACCAGCCGGACAGCGCACGCAGATACGCAGTATTTT
>many|.|TRBJ2-4|TRBV5-1
CASSPGQLLAKNIQYF
TGCGCCAGCAGCCCCGGACAGCTACTAGCCAAAAACATTCAGTACTTC
>.|.|TRBJ2-3|TRBV6-4
CASEGGGTQYF
TGTGCCAGTGAAGGGGGGGGTACGCAGTATTTT
>few|TRBD2|TRBJ2-1|TRBV18
CASSPELAGAGNEQFF
TGTGCCAGCTCACCAGAGCTAGCGGGAGCTGGAAATGAGCAGTTCTTC